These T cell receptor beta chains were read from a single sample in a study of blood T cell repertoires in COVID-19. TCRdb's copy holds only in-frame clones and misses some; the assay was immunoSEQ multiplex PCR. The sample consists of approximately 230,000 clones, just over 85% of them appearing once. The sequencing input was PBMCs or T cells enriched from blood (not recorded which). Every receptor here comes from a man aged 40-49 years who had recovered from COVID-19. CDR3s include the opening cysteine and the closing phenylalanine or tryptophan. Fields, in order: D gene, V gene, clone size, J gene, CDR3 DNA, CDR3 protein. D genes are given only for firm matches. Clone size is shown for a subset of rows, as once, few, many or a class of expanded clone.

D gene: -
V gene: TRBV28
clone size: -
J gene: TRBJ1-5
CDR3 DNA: TGTGCCAGCAGTTCAAAACCAGGGTTCCGGAATCAGCCCCAGCATTTT
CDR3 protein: CASSSKPGFRNQPQHF

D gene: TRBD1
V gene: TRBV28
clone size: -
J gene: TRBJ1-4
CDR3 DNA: TGTGCCAGCAGTACCGACAGGGGGCCGCGGGAAAAACTGTTTTTT
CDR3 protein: CASSTDRGPREKLFF

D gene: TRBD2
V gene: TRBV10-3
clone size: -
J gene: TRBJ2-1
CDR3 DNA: TGTGCCATCAGGCTTCCCGGGAGGGAGCAGTTCTTC
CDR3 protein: CAIRLPGREQFF

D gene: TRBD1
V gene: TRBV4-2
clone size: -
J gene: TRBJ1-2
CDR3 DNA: TGTGCCAGCAGTCATACAGGGGCGGCTGGCTACACCTTC
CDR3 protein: CASSHTGAAGYTF

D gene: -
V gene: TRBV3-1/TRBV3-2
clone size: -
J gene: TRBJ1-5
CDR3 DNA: TGTGCCAGCAGCCACAGGGGACAGCCCCAGCATTTT
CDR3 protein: CASSHRGQPQHF

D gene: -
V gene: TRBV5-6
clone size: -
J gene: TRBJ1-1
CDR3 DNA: TGTGCCAGCAGCTCCGCCCCTCAAGGGGACACTGAAGCTTTCTTT
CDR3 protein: CASSSAPQGDTEAFF

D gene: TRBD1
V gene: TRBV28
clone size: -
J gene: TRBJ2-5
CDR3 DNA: TGTGCCAGCAGTTTCCTGCCGGGACAGGGTATGGAGACCCAGTACTTC
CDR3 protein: CASSFLPGQGMETQYF

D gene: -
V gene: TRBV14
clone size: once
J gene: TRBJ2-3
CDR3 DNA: TGTGCCAGCAGCCAAGGGCGGTACAGCACAGATACGCAGTATTTT
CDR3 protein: CASSQGRYSTDTQYF

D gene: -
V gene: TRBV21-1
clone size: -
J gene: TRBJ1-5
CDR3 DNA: TGTGCCGGGGCCCCTGGTTGGGGTCAGCCCCAGCATTTT
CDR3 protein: CAGAPGWGQPQHF

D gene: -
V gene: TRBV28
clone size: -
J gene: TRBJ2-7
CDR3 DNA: TGTGCCAGCAGTTTTCCCCCCATTCACGAGCAGTACTTC
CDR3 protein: CASSFPPIHEQYF

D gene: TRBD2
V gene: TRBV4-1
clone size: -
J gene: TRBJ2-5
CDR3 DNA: TGCGCCAGCGGCACGGGACTAGCGGGAATAGAGACCCAGTACTTC
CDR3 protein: CASGTGLAGIETQYF

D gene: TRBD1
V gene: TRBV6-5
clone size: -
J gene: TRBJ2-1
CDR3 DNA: TGTGCCAGCAGTTACGGTACGACAGGGTTTCTGTTCTTC
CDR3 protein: CASSYGTTGFLFF

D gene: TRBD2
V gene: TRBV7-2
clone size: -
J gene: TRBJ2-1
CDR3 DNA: TGTGCCAGCAGCTCTAGCGGGGGGGTTTACAATGAGCAGTTCTTC
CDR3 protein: CASSSSGGVYNEQFF

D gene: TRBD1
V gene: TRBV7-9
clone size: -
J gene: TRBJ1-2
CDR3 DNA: TGTGCCAGCAAACAGGGGGCCTCAGGGGGCTACACCTTC
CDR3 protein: CASKQGASGGYTF

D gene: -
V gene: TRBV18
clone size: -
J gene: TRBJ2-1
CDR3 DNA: TGTGCCAGCTCACCGGGCAGCAACAATGAGCAGTTCTTC
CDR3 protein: CASSPGSNNEQFF

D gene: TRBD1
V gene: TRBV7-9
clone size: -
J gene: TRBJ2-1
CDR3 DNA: TGTGCCAGCAGGACAGGGGGCCTCAGCAATGAGCAGTTCTTC
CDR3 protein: CASRTGGLSNEQFF

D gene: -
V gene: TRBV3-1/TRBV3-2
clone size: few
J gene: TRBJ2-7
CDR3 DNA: TGTGCCAGCAGCCAAGTGAGGGACGAGCAGTACTTC
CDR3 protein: CASSQVRDEQYF

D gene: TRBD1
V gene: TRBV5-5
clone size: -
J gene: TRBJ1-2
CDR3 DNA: TGTGCCAGCAGCTTGGCTGGGACAGGGGGCTACACCTTC
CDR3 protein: CASSLAGTGGYTF

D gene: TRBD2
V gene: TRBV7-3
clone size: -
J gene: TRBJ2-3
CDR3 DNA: TGTGCCAGCAGCTTAACTAGCGGGATCACAGATACGCAGTATTTT
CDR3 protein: CASSLTSGITDTQYF

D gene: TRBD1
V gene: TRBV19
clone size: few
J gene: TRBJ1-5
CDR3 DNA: TGTGCCAGTAGTATAACCGGGACAGCGGGCAATCAGCCCCAGCATTTT
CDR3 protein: CASSITGTAGNQPQHF

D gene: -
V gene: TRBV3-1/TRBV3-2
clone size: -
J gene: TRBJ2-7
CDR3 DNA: TGTGCCAGCAGCCAAGGGCACACCCGGGCCTACGAGCAGTACTTC
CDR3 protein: CASSQGHTRAYEQYF

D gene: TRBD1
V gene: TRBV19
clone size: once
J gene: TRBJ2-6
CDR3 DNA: TGTGCCAGTAGTGGAAAGACAGGGGAGTTTTATGGGGCCAACGTCCTGACTTTC
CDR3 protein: CASSGKTGEFYGANVLTF

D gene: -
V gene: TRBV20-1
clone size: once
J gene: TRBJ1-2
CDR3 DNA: TGCAGTGCTAGTCCGACTAGTAGGGGCGGCTACACCTTC
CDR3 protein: CSASPTSRGGYTF

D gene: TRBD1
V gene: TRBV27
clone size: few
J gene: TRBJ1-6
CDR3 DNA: TGTGCCAGCAGTTTTATAAGGGGTTGGGGGACAGGGGATAATTCACCCCTCCACTTT
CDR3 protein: CASSFIRGWGTGDNSPLHF

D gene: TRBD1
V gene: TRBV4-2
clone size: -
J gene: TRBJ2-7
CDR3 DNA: TGTGCCAGCAGCCAAGAGGGGCAGGGGGCTTACGAGCAGTACTTC
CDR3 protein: CASSQEGQGAYEQYF

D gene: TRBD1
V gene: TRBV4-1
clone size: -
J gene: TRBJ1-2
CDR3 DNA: TGCGCCAGCAGCCAAGAGAGCGGACAGGGCCATGGCTACACCTTC
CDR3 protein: CASSQESGQGHGYTF

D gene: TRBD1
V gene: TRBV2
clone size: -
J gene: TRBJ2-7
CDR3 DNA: TGTGCCAGCAAAGGCGCCGGGACAGGGATCTACGAGCAGTACTTC
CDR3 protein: CASKGAGTGIYEQYF

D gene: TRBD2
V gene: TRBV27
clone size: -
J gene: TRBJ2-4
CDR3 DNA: TGTGCCAGCAGTCTCCGACTAGCGGAGAAAAACATTCAGTACTTC
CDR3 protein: CASSLRLAEKNIQYF

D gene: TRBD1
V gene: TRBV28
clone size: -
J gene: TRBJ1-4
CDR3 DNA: TGTGCCAGCAGTGGCCCGGGACAGGGAGGGGGCGAAAAACTGTTTTTT
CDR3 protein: CASSGPGQGGGEKLFF

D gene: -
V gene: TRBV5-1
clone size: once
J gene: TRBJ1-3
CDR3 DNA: TGCGCCAGCAGTCCCGGAGACAGGACTGGAAACACCATATATTTT
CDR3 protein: CASSPGDRTGNTIYF

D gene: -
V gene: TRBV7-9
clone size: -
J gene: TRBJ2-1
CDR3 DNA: TGTGCCAGCAGCCTCCCAGACAGTGCGTCCTACAATGAGCAGTTCTTC
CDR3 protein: CASSLPDSASYNEQFF

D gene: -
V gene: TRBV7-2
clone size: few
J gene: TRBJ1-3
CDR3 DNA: TGTGCCAGCAGCTTTGACACCTCCTCTGGAAACACCATATATTTT
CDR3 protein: CASSFDTSSGNTIYF

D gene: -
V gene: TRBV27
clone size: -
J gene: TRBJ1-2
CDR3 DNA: TGTGCCAGCTTTCTCCCTCTTATAAGCAGGCTGAACTATGGCTACACCTTC
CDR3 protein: CASFLPLISRLNYGYTF

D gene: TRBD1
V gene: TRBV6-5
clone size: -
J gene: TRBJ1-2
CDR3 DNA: TGTGCCAGCAGAAAAGGACAGGGGGCGAACTATGGCTACACCTTC
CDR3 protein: CASRKGQGANYGYTF

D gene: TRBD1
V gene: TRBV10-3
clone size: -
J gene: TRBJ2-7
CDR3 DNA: TGTGCCTCGACCGGGACAGCTTCCTACGAGCAGTACTTC
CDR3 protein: CASTGTASYEQYF

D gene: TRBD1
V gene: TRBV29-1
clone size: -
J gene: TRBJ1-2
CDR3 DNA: TGCAGCGTTCCTCCCCCATTTGTGACAGGGATCTATGGCTACACCTTC
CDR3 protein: CSVPPPFVTGIYGYTF

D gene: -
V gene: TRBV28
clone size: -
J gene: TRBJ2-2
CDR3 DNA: TGTGCCAGCAGTTTCCCCGGGAGTAGCGCCGGGGAGCTGTTTTTT
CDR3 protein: CASSFPGSSAGELFF

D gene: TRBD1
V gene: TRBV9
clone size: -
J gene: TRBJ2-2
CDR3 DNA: TGTGCCAGCAGCCCACGGGACAGGGGATTAACCGGGGAGCTGTTTTTT
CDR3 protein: CASSPRDRGLTGELFF

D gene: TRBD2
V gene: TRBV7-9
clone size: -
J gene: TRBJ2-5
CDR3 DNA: TGTGCCAGCAGCTTTCGTACTAGCGGAGAGACCCAGTACTTC
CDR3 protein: CASSFRTSGETQYF

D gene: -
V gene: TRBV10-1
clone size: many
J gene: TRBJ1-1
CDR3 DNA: TGCGCCAGCAGCCCTCCGACAGCATCAAACACTGAAGCTTTCTTT
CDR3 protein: CASSPPTASNTEAFF

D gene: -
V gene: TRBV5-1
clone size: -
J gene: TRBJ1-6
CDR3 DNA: TGCGCCAGCAGCTTGGGGCAGGGCCGGTCACCCCTCCACTTT
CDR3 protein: CASSLGQGRSPLHF

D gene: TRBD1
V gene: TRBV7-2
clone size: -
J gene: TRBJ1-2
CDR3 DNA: TGTGCCAGCAGCTTAGTGGGACAGGGGGGCTATGGCTACACCTTC
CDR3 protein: CASSLVGQGGYGYTF

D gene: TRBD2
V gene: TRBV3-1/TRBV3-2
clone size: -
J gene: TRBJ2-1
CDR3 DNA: TGTGCCAGCAGCCGAACGGGACTAGGGCTTGGCAATGAGCAGTTCTTC
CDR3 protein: CASSRTGLGLGNEQFF

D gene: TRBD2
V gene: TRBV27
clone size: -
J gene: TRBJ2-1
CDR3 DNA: TGTGCCAGCAGTTTTGCCACTAGCGGAGGGACCTCCTACAATGAGCAGTTCTTC
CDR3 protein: CASSFATSGGTSYNEQFF

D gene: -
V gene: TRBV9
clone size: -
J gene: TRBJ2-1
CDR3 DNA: TGTGCCAGCAGTTCATCCGGACTCTTCAATGAGCAGTTCTTC
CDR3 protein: CASSSSGLFNEQFF

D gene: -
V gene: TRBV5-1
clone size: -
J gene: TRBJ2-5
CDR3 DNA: TGCGCCAGCAGCTTGGTAGCGGTACCGGGACTCTCCCAGGAGACCCAGTACTTC
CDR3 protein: CASSLVAVPGLSQETQYF

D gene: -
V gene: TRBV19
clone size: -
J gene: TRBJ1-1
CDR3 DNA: TGTGCCAGTAGTGTGACAGGAGTTTACACTGAAGCTTTCTTT
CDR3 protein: CASSVTGVYTEAFF

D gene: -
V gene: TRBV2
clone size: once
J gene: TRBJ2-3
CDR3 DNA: TGTGCCAGCAACCCGGAGACAGATACGCAGTATTTT
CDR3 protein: CASNPETDTQYF

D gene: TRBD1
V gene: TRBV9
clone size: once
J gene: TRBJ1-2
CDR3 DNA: TGTGCCAGCAGCGTAGGAGAGGGGGCCGACTATGGCTACACCTTC
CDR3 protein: CASSVGEGADYGYTF

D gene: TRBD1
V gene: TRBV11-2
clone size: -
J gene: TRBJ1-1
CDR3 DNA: TGTGCCAGCAGCTTCTCGGGACAGGGCCCGATTGAAGCTTTCTTT
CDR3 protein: CASSFSGQGPIEAFF

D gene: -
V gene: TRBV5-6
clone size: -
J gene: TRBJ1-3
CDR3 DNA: TGTGCCAGCAGCTTGGTCAGTACTGGAAACACCATATATTTT
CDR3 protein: CASSLVSTGNTIYF

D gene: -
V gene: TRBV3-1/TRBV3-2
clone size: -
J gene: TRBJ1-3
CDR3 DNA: TGTGCCAGCAGCCTAGCGTCGCGCCCTGGAAACACCATATATTTT
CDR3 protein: CASSLASRPGNTIYF

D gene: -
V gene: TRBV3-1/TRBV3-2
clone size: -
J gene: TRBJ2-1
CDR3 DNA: TGTGCCAGCAGCCAAGAGCCAGGGGTCTCCTACAATGAGCAGTTCTTC
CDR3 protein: CASSQEPGVSYNEQFF

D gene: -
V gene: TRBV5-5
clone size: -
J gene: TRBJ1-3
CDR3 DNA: TGTGCCAGCAGTAACCCGGGGTCCTCTGGAAACACCATATATTTT
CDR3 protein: CASSNPGSSGNTIYF

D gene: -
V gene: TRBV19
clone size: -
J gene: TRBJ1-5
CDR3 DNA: TGTGCCAGTAAGGGGGTAATGGGTAATCAGCCCCAGCATTTT
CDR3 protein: CASKGVMGNQPQHF